Here is one T cell receptor (beta chain) with its context. Trimming pared 8 bases from V and 7 bases from J, leaving 12 bases between. This CDR3 is 11 amino acids long. From germline, CDR1 is SQVTM and CDR2 ANQGSEA. TCRdb's copy holds only in-frame clones and misses some; the assay was immunoSEQ multiplex PCR. The sample contains some 94,000 clones, roughly 90% of which appear only once. This sample stems from a study of OX40 agonist ivuxolimab in advanced cancers. Overall study: Prior anti-PD-1, anti-PD-L1 or anti-CTLA-4 therapy was allowed; over 30% had some.

The source was CD4+ or CD8+ T cells sorted from blood, collected in a trial of the OX40 agonist ivuxolimab. This chain links TRBV29-1 with TRBJ2-1, with D perhaps assigned TRBD1 or TRBD2 (5 bases each). This sequence originates from an adult with an advanced solid tumor such as melanoma, head and neck, liver or kidney cancer. In DNA, the CDR3 is TGCAGCCTTCGGTGGGGGAATGAGCAGTTCTTC. Protein product: CSLRWGNEQFF.